These T cell receptor beta chains were read from a single sample in a study of Ad26.COV2.S vaccination and SARS-CoV-2 variants. TCRdb keeps only in-frame clones here, not all; method: immunoSEQ multiplex PCR. The table has about 410,000 clones, around 85% seen once. Material: peripheral blood, obtained in a trial of Ad26.COV2.S vaccine versus placebo. These receptors were taken from a person between 18 and 65 years old who received the Ad26.COV2.S COVID-19 vaccine or a placebo. Both conserved end residues are part of each CDR3. D genes are given only for firm matches. Clone size is shown for a subset of rows, as once, few, many or a class of expanded clone.

TRBJ2-6 TRBV4-2 . TRBD1 CASSQADRAGANVLTF TGTGCCAGCAGCCAGGCCGACAGGGCTGGGGCCAACGTCCTGACTTTC
TRBJ2-7 TRBV11-2 . . CASSPLPEGGSNHEQYF TGTGCCAGCAGCCCCCTCCCCGAGGGGGGAAGTAATCACGAGCAGTACTTC
TRBJ1-2 TRBV2 . TRBD1 CASRSTGLNYGYTF TGTGCCAGCAGATCGACAGGGCTAAACTATGGCTACACCTTC
TRBJ2-5 TRBV20-1 . . CSAEGGETQYF TGCAGTGCTGAAGGGGGGGAGACCCAGTACTTC
TRBJ2-1 TRBV10-3 . . CAISVGLLNEQFF TGTGCCATCAGTGTGGGACTTCTGAATGAGCAGTTCTTC
TRBJ1-6 TRBV5-6 few . CASSLTGGSYNSPLHF TGTGCCAGCAGCTTAACGGGGGGCTCCTATAATTCACCCCTCCACTTT
TRBJ1-2 TRBV5-1 few . CASSLGGVGYGYTF TGCGCCAGCAGCTTGGGTGGGGTCGGCTATGGCTACACCTTC
TRBJ1-1 TRBV6-8 . TRBD1 CASSYSMVPGGKYTMNTEAFF TGTGCCAGCAGTTACTCGATGGTACCAGGGGGCAAGTATACCATGAACACTGAAGCTTTCTTT
TRBJ1-2 TRBV24-1 few TRBD1 CATSDNDRGYGYTF TGTGCCACCAGTGACAACGACAGGGGCTATGGCTACACCTTC
TRBJ1-5 TRBV6-6 . . CASSYKGDQPQHF TGTGCCAGCAGTTATAAAGGGGACCAGCCCCAGCATTTT
TRBJ1-3 TRBV19 . . CASSTRVYGNTIYF TGTGCCAGTAGTACCAGGGTTTATGGAAACACCATATATTTT
TRBJ2-5 TRBV12-2 . . CASRSGLQETQYF TGTGCAAGTCGCTCAGGGTTACAAGAGACCCAGTACTTC
TRBJ1-1 TRBV27 . TRBD1 CASSLSSGTGGTEAFF TGTGCCAGCAGTTTATCGAGCGGGACAGGGGGCACTGAAGCTTTCTTT
TRBJ1-2 TRBV7-8 . . CASSFRGQPIYTF TGTGCCAGCAGCTTCCGCGGACAGCCCATCTACACCTTC
TRBJ1-6 TRBV9 . . CASSVANSPLHF TGTGCCAGCAGCGTAGCTAATTCACCCCTCCACTTT
TRBJ2-1 TRBV2 . . CASSGSWTSEGEQFF TGTGCCAGCAGTGGGTCTTGGACCTCAGAGGGTGAGCAGTTCTTC
TRBJ1-4 TRBV5-5 . TRBD1 CASSFSGTGGADEKLFF TGTGCCAGCAGCTTCTCCGGGACAGGGGGCGCGGATGAAAAACTGTTTTTT
TRBJ2-3 TRBV7-2 . TRBD1 CASSLTGQGNTDTQYF TGTGCCAGCAGCTTAACCGGACAGGGGAACACAGATACGCAGTATTTT
TRBJ2-7 TRBV10-1 few TRBD2 CASSATSSYEQYF TGCGCCAGCAGTGCGACTAGCAGCTACGAGCAGTACTTC
TRBJ2-5 TRBV5-1 . . CASRRPNRDQETQYF TGCGCCAGCAGAAGGCCTAACAGGGACCAAGAGACCCAGTACTTC
TRBJ2-3 TRBV3-1/TRBV3-2 once . CASSQARIDTQYF TGTGCCAGCAGCCAAGCTAGGATCGATACGCAGTATTTT
TRBJ2-3 TRBV2 . . CASSVKFSTDTQYF TGTGCCAGCAGTGTTAAATTTAGCACAGATACGCAGTATTTT
TRBJ1-5 TRBV5-5 . . CASSLVWGEGQPQHF TGTGCCAGCAGCTTGGTTTGGGGAGAAGGTCAGCCCCAGCATTTT
TRBJ1-2 TRBV9 . . CASSVEGVTNYGYTF TGTGCCAGCAGCGTAGAAGGGGTTACTAACTATGGCTACACCTTC
TRBJ1-3 TRBV19 . . CASIRDISSGNTIYF TGTGCCAGTATCAGAGACATCTCCTCTGGAAACACCATATATTTT
TRBJ2-5 TRBV28 . . CASSLWGGETQYF TGTGCCAGCAGTTTATGGGGAGGAGAGACCCAGTACTTC
TRBJ2-5 TRBV5-4 . . CASSLQGGGQDTQYF TGTGCCAGCAGCTTGCAGGGCGGGGGACAAGATACCCAGTACTTC
TRBJ2-5 TRBV3-1/TRBV3-2 . TRBD1 CASSQGGQGMETQYF TGTGCCAGCAGCCAAGGGGGACAGGGAATGGAGACCCAGTACTTC